This T cell receptor beta chain was captured by sequencing in a study of cytomegalovirus exposure and HLA in healthy donors. Findings and limits, study-wide: Some TCR beta chains (roughly 150 of them) were listed as cytomegalovirus-associated.

This CDR3 spans 12 amino acids. Trimming pared 5 bases from V and 8 bases from J, leaving 12 bases between. Germline CDR1 reads PRHDT; CDR2 reads FYEKMQ (reference sequence). About this clone: What it recognizes is unknown.

PCR involved 60 Vbeta and 13 Jbeta primers. TCRdb's copy holds only in-frame clones and misses some; the assay was immunoSEQ multiplex PCR. Of approximately 160,000 clones listed, roughly 80% were seen once; the top ten hold around 5%. The sequencing sample was made of PBMCs. V usage is TRBV13 and J usage is TRBJ1-1; tentatively, D is TRBD1 (6 bases). The clonotype comes from a man in his late teens or twenties in good health and CMV-seronegative. The CDR3 reads CASSQEGTEAFF. The CDR3 DNA sequence: TGTGCCAGCAGCCAAGAGGGGACAGAAGCTTTCTTT.